This is a list of T cell receptor beta chains from one sample in a study of T cell responses to AZD1222 COVID-19 vaccine. Profiled with immunoSEQ multiplex PCR; TCRdb holds only in-frame clones, not every one. The table lists about 140,000 clones, 80% to 95% of them singletons, with 1.3% to 1.5% in the top ten. The source was peripheral blood, collected on day 0 of AZD1222 vaccination. These receptors were collected from an adult in good health. Both conserved end residues are part of each CDR3. Fields, in order: clone size, CDR3 length, D gene, V gene, J gene, CDR3 DNA, CDR3 protein. D genes are given only for firm matches. Size tells how often a clone was seen (once, few, many) or the class of an expanded clone, and some rows leave it out.

NA	14	NA	TRBV7-8	TRBJ1-5	TGTGCCAGCAGCTTCCGGGCCCTACCAGCGCCCCAGCATTTT	CASSFRALPAPQHF
NA	15	TRBD1	TRBV5-1	TRBJ1-6	TGCGCCAGCAGCCAAGGGACAGGGAGATCTACCCCCCTCCACTTT	CASSQGTGRSTPLHF
NA	18	NA	TRBV3-1/TRBV3-2	TRBJ2-1	TGTGCCAGCAGCCAGTACCGGACGGGACACCTATCCTACAATGAGCAGTTCTTC	CASSQYRTGHLSYNEQFF
NA	17	TRBD2	TRBV4-2	TRBJ2-3	TGTGCCAGCAGCCAGAGCGGGGGGCTCAGTGGCACAGATACGCAGTATTTT	CASSQSGGLSGTDTQYF
NA	19	TRBD2	TRBV7-9	TRBJ2-2	TGTGCCAGCAGCTTCCCTAGCGGGAGCGCGAGCCTGAACACCGGGGAGCTGTTTTTT	CASSFPSGSASLNTGELFF
NA	14	TRBD1	TRBV3-1/TRBV3-2	TRBJ1-3	TGTGCCAGCAGCTGGACAGGCCCCGGAAACACCATATATTTT	CASSWTGPGNTIYF
NA	19	TRBD2	TRBV6-1	TRBJ2-3	TGTGCCAGCAGTGGGCTAACGGGGAGGGCGGGGCCCTTCACAGATACGCAGTATTTT	CASSGLTGRAGPFTDTQYF
NA	13	NA	TRBV2	TRBJ1-1	TGTGCCAGCAGTGCTTCAGTGAACACTGAAGCTTTCTTT	CASSASVNTEAFF
NA	14	TRBD1	TRBV28	TRBJ2-2	TGTGCCAGCAAACCTACAGGGGGCGCCGGGGAGCTGTTTTTT	CASKPTGGAGELFF
NA	12	NA	TRBV12-3/TRBV12-4	TRBJ2-7	TGTGCCAGCAGCCCCACTAGCTACGAGCAGTACTTC	CASSPTSYEQYF
NA	12	NA	TRBV7-9	TRBJ1-3	TGTGCCAGCAGCTTATCCGGAAACACCATATATTTT	CASSLSGNTIYF
NA	16	NA	TRBV5-4	TRBJ1-1	TGTGCCAGCAGCTTGGCCCGGGGGATTAGTAACACTGAAGCTTTCTTT	CASSLARGISNTEAFF
once	15	TRBD1	TRBV25-1	TRBJ2-1	TGTGCCAGCGGGTCACAGGGGACGGCCTACAATGAGCAGTTCTTC	CASGSQGTAYNEQFF
once	13	NA	TRBV20-1	TRBJ2-5	TGCAGTGCTAGTAGGACAGCCAAAGAGACCCAGTACTTC	CSASRTAKETQYF
NA	13	NA	TRBV2	TRBJ2-7	TGTGCCAGCGCAGGGAGGATTACCTACGAGCAGTACTTC	CASAGRITYEQYF
NA	17	TRBD2	TRBV5-1	TRBJ2-7	TGCGCCAGCAGCTTTAGCGGGAGGAAAACCCTCTCCTACGAGCAGTACTTC	CASSFSGRKTLSYEQYF
NA	17	TRBD1	TRBV18	TRBJ1-1	TGTGCCAGCTCACCACCGACGAGATCAGGGGGCGAGGATGAAGCTTTCTTT	CASSPPTRSGGEDEAFF